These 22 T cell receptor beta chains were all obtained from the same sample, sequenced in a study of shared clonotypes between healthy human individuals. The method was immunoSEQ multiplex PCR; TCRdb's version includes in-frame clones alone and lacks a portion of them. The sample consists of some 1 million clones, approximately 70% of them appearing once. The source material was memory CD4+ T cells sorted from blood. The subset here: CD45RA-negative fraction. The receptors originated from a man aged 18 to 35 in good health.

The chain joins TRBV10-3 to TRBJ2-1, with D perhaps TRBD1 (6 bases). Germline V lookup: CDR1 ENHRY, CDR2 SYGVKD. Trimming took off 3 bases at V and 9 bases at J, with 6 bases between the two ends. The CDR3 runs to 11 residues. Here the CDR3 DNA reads TGTGCCATCAGTGACAGGGGTGAGCAGTTCTTC. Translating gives CAISDRGEQFF.

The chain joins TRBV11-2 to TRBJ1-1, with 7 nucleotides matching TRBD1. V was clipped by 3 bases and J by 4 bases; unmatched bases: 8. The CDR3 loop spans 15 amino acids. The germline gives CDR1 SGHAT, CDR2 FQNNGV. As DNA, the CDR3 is TGTGCCAGCAGCTTTTTTGGTGGGGACAGCACTGAAGCTTTCTTT. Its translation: CASSFFGGDSTEAFF. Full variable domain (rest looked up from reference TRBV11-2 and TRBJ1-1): EAGVAQSPRYKIIEKRQSVAFWCNPISGHATLYWYQQILGQGPKLLIQFQNNGVVDDSQLPKDRFSAERLKGVDSTLKIQPAKLEDSAVYLCASSFFGGDSTEAFFGQGTRLTVV.

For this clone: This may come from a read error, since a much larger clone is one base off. CDR3 sequence reads: CTSSREGGTSEQFF. The CDR3 DNA reads as TGTACCAGCAGCCGAGAGGGGGGGACTTCTGAGCAGTTCTTC. This chain uses TRBV11-3 with TRBJ2-1, with TRBD2 as a possible D gene (7 bases). The CDR3 runs 14 residues. Per germline, CDR1 SGHNT and CDR2 YENEEA.

CDR3 sequence: CASSLAGTGNTIYF. For the CDR3, the DNA is TGTGCCAGCAGTTTGGCTGGGACTGGAAACACCATATATTTT. The chain couples TRBV27 to TRBJ1-3; no clear D gene. Germline CDR1 MNHEY, CDR2 SMNVEV (reference sequence). V was pared by 3 bases and J by 2 bases, with 8 bases between. The CDR3 runs to 14 residues.

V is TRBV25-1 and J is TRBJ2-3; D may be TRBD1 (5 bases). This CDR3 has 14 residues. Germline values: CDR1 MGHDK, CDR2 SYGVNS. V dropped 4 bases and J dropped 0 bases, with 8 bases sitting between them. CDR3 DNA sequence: TGTGCCAGCAGTGGTCACAGGAGCACAGATACGCAGTATTTT. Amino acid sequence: CASSGHRSTDTQYF.

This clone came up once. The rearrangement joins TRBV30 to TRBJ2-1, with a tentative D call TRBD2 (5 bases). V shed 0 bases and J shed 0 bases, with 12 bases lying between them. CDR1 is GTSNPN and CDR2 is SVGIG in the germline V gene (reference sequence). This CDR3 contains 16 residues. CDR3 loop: CAWSVSRASSYNEQFF. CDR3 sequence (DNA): TGTGCCTGGAGTGTATCGCGGGCCAGCTCCTACAATGAGCAGTTCTTC.

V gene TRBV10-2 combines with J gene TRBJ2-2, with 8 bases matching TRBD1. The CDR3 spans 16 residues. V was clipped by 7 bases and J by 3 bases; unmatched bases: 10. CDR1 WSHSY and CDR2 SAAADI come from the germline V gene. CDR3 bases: TGCGCCAGCACCGAAGGGGACAGGCGATACACCGGGGAGCTGTTTTTT. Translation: CASTEGDRRYTGELFF.

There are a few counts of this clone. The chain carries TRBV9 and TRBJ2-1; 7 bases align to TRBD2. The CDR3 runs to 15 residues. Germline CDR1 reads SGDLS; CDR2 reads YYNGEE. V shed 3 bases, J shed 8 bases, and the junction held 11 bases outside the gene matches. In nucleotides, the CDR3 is TGTGCCAGCAGCGCCCCATCGGCGGGGGTGGATGAGCAGTTCTTC. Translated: CASSAPSAGVDEQFF.

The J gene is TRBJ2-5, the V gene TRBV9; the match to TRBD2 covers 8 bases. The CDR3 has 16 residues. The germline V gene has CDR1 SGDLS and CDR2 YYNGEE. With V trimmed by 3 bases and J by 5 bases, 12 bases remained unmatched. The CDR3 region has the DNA TGTGCCAGCAGCGGCCTAAGCGCGGGGGGCGGGGAGACCCAGTACTTC. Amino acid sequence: CASSGLSAGGGETQYF.

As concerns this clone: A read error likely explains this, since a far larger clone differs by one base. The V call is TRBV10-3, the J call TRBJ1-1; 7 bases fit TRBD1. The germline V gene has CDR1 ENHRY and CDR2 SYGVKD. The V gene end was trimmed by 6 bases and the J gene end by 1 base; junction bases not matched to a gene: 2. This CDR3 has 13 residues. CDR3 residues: CAISQGENTEAFF. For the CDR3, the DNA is TGTGCCATCAGCCAGGGGGAGAACACTGAAGCTTTCTTT.

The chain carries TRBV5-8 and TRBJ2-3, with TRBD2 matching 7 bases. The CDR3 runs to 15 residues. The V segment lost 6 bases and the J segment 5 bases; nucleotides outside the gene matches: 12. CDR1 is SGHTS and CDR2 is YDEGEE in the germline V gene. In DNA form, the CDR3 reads TGTGCCAGCACTAGGGAGGGCCGGTCGGGAGATACGCAGTATTTT. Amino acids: CASTREGRSGDTQYF.

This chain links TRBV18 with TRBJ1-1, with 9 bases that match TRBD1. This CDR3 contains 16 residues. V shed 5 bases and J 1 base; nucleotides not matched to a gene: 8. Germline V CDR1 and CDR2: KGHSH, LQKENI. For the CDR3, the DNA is TGTGCCAGCTCATCACAGGGGGCAGGGGGGAACACTGAAGCTTTCTTT. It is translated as CASSSQGAGGNTEAFF.

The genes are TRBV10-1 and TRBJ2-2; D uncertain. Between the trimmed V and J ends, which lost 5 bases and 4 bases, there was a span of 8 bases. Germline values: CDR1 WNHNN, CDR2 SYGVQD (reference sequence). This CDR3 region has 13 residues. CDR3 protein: CASSRQFTGELFF. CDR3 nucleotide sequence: TGCGCCAGCAGTCGCCAGTTCACCGGGGAGCTGTTTTTT.

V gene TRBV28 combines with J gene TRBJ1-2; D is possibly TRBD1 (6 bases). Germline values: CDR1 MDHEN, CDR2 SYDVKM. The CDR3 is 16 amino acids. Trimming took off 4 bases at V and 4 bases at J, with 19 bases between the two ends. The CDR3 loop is CASSSPSGESVYGYTF. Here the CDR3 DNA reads TGTGCCAGCAGTTCCCCTTCAGGGGAGAGCGTCTATGGCTACACCTTC.

CDR3 coding DNA: TGTGCCAGCAGTGCCGTCTATGGCTACACCTTC. It encodes CASSAVYGYTF. V is TRBV6-1 and J is TRBJ1-2; no clear D gene. Deletions cut 4 bases from V and 4 bases from J, with 4 bases between. The CDR3 is made up of 11 amino acids. Per germline, CDR1 MNHNS and CDR2 SASEGT.

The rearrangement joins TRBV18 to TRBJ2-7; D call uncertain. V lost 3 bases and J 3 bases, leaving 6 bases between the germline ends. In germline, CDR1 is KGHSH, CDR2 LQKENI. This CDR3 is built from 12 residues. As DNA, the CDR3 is TGTGCCAGCTCACCGATGTACTACGAGCAGTACTTC. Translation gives CASSPMYYEQYF. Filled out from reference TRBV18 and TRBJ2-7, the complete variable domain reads NAGVMQNPRHLVRRRGQEARLRCSPMKGHSHVYWYRQLPEEGLKFMVYLQKENIIDESGMPKERFSAEFPKEGPSILRIQQVVRGDSAAYFCASSPMYYEQYFGPGTRLTVT.

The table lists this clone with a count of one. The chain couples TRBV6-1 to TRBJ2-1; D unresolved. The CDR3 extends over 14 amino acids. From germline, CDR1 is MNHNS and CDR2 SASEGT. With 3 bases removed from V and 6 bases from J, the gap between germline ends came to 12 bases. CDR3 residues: CASSEGSNPNEQFF. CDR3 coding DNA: TGTGCCAGCAGTGAGGGTAGCAATCCCAATGAGCAGTTCTTC.

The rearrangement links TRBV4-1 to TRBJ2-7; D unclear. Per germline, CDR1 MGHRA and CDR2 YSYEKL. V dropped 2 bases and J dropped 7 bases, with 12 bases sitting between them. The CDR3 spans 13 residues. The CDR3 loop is CASSQTPWGEQYF. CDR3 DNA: TGCGCCAGCAGCCAAACCCCGTGGGGAGAGCAGTACTTC.

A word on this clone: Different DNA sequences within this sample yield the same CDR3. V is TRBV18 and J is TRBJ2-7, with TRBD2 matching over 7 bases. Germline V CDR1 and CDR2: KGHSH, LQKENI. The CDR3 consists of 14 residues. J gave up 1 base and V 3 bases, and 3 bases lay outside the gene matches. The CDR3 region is CASSPPGLSYEQYF. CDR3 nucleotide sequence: TGTGCCAGCTCACCGCCGGGACTATCCTACGAGCAGTACTTC.

The CDR3 is CASSDTSGDEQFF. Written as DNA, the CDR3 is TGTGCCAGCAGTGATACTAGCGGGGATGAGCAGTTCTTC. The rearrangement links TRBV2 to TRBJ2-1; 10 bases fit TRBD2. Germline loops: CDR1 SNHLY, CDR2 FYNNEI. This CDR3 contains 13 residues. Trimming at V came to 3 bases and at J to 8 bases, leaving 1 base not matched to a gene.

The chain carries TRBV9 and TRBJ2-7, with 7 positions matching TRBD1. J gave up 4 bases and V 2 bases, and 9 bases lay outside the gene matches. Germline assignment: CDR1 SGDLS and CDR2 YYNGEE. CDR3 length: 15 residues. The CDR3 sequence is CASSVGWGQTYEQYF. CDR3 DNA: TGTGCCAGCAGCGTGGGGTGGGGACAGACTTACGAGCAGTACTTC.

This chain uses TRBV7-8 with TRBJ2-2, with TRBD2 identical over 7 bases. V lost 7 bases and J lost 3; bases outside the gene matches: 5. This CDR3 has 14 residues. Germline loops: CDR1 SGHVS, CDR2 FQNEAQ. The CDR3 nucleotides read TGTGCCAGCACCGGACTAGGCGACACCGGGGAGCTGTTTTTT. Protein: CASTGLGDTGELFF.